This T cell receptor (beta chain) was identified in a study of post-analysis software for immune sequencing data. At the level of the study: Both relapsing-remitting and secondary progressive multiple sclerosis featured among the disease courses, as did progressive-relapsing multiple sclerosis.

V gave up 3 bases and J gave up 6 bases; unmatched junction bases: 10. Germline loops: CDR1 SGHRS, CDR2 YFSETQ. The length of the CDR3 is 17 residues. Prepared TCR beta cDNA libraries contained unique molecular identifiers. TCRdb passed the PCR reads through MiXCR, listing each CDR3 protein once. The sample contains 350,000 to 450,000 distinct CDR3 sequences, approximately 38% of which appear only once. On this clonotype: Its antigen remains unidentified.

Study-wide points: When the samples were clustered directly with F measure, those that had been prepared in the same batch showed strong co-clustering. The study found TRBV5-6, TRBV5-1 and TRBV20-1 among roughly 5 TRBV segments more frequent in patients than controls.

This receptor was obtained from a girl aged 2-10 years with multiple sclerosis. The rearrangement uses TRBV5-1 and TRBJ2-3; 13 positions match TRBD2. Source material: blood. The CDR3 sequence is CASSWTSGGVNWDTQYF. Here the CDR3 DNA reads TGCGCCAGCAGCTGGACTAGCGGGGGCGTAAATTGGGATACGCAGTATTTT.